This TCR beta chain was recorded in a study of sequential checkpoint blockade in melanoma. Turning to the study itself: Each arm's sequence ended with maintenance nivolumab. About two dozen patients had tumor biopsies before treatment and at week 13.

Findings and limits, study-wide: About 30 times likelier clinical benefit followed increased tumor T-cell fraction and clonality. Mutational load did not correlate with tumor T-cell fraction or clonality.

TCRdb's table, derived via immunoSEQ multiplex PCR, lists solely in-frame clones and lacks some. The data show more than 5,500 clones, roughly a fifth seen once. Indicated treatment: randomized to nivolumab then ipilimumab (arm A) or the reverse (arm B). This clone came up many times. What it binds is not known. The CDR3 runs 15 residues. V was trimmed by 5 bases and J by 1 base, leaving 14 bases between them. The germline gives CDR1 MNHEY, CDR2 SMNVEV (reference sequence). Sequencing used tumor tissue (inferred from file names), obtained from a patient given nivolumab and ipilimumab in sequence. The TCR was taken from a human donor with melanoma. The chain employs TRBV27 and TRBJ2-5, with TRBD2 as a possible D gene (6 bases). CDR3 DNA sequence: TGTGCCAGCAGTCCCTGGACTAACTTCCAAGAGACCCAGTACTTC. It is translated as CASSPWTNFQETQYF.